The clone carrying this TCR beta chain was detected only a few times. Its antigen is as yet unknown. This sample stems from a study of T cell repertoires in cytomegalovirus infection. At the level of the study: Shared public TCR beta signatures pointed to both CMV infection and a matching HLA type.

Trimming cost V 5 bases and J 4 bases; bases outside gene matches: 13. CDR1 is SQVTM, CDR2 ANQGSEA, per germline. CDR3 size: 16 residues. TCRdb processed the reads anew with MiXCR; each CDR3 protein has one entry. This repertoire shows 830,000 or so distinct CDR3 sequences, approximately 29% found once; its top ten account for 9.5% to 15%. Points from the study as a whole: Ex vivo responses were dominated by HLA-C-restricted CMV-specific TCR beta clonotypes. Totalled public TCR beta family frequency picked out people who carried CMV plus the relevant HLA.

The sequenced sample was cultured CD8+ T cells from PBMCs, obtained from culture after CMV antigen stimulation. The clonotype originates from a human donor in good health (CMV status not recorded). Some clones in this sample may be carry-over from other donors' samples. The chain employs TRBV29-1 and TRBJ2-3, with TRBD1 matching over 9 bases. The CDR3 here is CSVSHPGTGSPDTQYF. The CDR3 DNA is TGCAGCGTTAGTCACCCCGGGACAGGGAGTCCAGATACGCAGTATTTT.